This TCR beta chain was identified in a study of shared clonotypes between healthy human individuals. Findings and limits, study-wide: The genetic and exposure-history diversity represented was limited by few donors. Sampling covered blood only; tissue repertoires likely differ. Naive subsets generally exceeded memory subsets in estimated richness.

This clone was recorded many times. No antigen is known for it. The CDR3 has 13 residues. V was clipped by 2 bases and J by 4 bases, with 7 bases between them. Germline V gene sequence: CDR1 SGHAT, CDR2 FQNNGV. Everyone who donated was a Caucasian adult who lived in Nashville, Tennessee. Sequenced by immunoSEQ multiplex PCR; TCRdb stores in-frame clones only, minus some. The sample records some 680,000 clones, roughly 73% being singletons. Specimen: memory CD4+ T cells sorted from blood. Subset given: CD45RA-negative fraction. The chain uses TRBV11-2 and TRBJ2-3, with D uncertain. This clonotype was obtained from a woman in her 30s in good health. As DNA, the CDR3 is TGTGCCAGCAGCTTAAACGCGGCAGATACGCAGTATTTT. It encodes CASSLNAADTQYF. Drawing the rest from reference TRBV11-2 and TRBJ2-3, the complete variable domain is EAGVAQSPRYKIIEKRQSVAFWCNPISGHATLYWYQQILGQGPKLLIQFQNNGVVDDSQLPKDRFSAERLKGVDSTLKIQPAKLEDSAVYLCASSLNAADTQYFGPGTRLTVL.